The T cell receptor beta chain under discussion was sequenced for a study of OX40 agonist ivuxolimab in advanced cancers. Study-level background: Every patient in dose escalation had hepatocellular carcinoma, melanoma, renal cell or head and neck cancer.

V trimming: 7 bases; J trimming: 8 bases; junction bases outside the gene matches: 6. Looked up from germline, CDR1 is MDHEN and CDR2 is SYDVKM. The CDR3 has 13 residues. Here immunoSEQ multiplex PCR was the method, and the copy in TCRdb shows in-frame clones only, minus some. This table has roughly 69,000 clones, almost 85% appearing once. The J gene is TRBJ1-2, the V gene TRBV28, with 11 bases identical to TRBD1. This clonotype was obtained from an adult with an advanced solid tumor such as melanoma, head and neck, liver or kidney cancer. The specimen comprised CD4+ or CD8+ T cells sorted from blood, sampled in a trial of the OX40 agonist ivuxolimab. CDR3 loop: CASTRGQGAGYTF. The CDR3 bases are TGTGCCAGCACCCGAGGACAGGGGGCAGGCTACACCTTC.